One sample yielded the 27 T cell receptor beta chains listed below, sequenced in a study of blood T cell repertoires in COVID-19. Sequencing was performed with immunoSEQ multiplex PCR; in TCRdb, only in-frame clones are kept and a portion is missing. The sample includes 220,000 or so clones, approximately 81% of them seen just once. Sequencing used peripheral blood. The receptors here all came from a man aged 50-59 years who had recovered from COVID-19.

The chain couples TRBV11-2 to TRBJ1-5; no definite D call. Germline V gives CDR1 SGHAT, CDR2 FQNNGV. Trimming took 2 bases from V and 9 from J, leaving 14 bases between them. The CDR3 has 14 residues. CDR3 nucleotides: TGTGCCAGCAGCTTAAGTCTGCCACGGTCGCCCCAGCATTTT. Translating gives CASSLSLPRSPQHF.

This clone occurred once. For the CDR3, the DNA is TGTGCCAGCAGTTCGCCCACAGCCTTTAAGACCTTC. It yields the protein CASSSPTAFKTF. The V call is TRBV28, the J call TRBJ1-2; the D is unclear. The CDR3 runs 12 residues. V was clipped by 4 bases and J by 14 bases, with 17 bases between them. Germline V gene data show CDR1 as MDHEN and CDR2 as SYDVKM.

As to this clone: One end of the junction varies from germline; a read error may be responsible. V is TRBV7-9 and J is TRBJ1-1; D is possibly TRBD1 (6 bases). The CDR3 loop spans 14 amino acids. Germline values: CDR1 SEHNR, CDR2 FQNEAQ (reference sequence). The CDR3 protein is CASRWTDLNTKAFF. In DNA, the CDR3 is TGTGCCAGCAGATGGACAGACCTGAACACTAAAGCTTTCTTT.

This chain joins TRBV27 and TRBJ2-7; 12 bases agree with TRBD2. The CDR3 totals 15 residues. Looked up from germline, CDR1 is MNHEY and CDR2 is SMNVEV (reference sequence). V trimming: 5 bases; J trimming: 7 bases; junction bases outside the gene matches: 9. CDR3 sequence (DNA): TGTGCCAGCAGTCAACGGACTAGCGGGACGGGGGAGCAGTACTTC. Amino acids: CASSQRTSGTGEQYF.

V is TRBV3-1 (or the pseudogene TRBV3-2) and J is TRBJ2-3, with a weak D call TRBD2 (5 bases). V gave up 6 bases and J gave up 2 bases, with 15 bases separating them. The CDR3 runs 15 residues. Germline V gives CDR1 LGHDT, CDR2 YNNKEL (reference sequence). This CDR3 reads CASSPRSLVTDTQYF. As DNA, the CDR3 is TGTGCCAGCAGTCCAAGGTCACTAGTCACAGATACGCAGTATTTT.

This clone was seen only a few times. DNA of the CDR3: TGTGCCATCAGTGAGTCAACGAAAACCCCAGGCCACAATGAGCAGTTCTTC. Translating it yields CAISESTKTPGHNEQFF. The chain employs TRBV10-3 and TRBJ2-1; D remains unclear. This CDR3 has 17 residues. Germline V gives CDR1 ENHRY, CDR2 SYGVKD. With 0 bases removed from V and 5 bases from J, the gap between germline ends came to 17 bases.

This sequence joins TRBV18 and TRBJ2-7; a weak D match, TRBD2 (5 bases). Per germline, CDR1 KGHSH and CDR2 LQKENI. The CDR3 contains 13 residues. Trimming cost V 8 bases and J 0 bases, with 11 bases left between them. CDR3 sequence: CASTTGSSYEQYF. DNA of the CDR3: TGTGCCAGCACAACGGGGAGCTCCTACGAGCAGTACTTC.

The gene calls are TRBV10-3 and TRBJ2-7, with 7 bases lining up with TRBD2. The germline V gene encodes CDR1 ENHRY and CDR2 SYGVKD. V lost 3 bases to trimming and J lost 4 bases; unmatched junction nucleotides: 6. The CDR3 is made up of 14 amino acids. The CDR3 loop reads CAISDWAGAYEQYF. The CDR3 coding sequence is TGTGCCATCAGTGACTGGGCGGGAGCGTACGAGCAGTACTTC.

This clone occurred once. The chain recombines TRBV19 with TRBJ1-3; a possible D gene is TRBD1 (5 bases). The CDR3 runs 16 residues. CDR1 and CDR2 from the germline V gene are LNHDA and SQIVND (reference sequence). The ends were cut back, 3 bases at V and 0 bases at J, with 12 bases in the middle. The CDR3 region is CASSIGQLYSGNTIYF. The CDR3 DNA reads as TGTGCCAGTAGTATCGGACAACTCTACTCTGGAAACACCATATATTTT.

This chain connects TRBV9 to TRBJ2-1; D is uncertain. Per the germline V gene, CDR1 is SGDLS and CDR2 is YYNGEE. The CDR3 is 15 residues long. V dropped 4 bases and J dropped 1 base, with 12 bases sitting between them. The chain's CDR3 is CASSPRALSYNEQFF. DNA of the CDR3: TGTGCCAGCAGCCCCAGAGCGCTTTCCTACAATGAGCAGTTCTTC.

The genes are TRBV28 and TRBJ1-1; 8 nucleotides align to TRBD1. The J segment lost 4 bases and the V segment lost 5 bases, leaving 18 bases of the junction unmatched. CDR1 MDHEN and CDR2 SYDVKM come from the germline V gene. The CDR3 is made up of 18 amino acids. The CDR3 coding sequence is TGTGCCAGCAGTCTCTTATTTGGACAGGGAGTCTCCGGCACTGAAGCTTTCTTT. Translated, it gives CASSLLFGQGVSGTEAFF.

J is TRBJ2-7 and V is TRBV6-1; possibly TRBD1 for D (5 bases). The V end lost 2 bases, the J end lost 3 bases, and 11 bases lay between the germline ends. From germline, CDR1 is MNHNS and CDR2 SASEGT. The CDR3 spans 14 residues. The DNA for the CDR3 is TGTGCCAGCAGTGAACGCCAGGGAAGCTACGAGCAGTACTTC. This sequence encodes CASSERQGSYEQYF.

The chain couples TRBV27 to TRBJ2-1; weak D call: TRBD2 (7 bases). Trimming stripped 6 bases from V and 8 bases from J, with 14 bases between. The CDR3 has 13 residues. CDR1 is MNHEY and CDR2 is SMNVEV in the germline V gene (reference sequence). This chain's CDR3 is CASSYGGGDEQFF. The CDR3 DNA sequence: TGTGCCAGCAGCTATGGAGGGGGGGATGAGCAGTTCTTC.

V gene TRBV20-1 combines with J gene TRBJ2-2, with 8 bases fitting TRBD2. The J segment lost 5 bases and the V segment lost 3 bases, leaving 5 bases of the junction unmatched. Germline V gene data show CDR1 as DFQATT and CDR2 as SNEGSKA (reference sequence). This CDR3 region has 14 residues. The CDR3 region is CSASIAGRTGELFF. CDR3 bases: TGCAGTGCTAGTATAGCGGGGCGAACCGGGGAGCTGTTTTTT.

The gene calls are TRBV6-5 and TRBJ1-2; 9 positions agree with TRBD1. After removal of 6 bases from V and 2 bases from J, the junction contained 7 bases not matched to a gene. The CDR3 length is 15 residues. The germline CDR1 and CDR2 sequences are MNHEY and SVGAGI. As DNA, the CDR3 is TGTGCCAGCAGCCCCCGGGACAGGGTCAACTATGGCTACACCTTC. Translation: CASSPRDRVNYGYTF.

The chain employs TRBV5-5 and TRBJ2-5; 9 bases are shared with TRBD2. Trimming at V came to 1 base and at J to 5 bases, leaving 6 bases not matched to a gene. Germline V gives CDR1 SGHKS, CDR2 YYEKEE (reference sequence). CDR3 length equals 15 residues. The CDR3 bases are TGTGCCAGCAGCTTGCGTCTAGCGGGAATCGAGACCCAGTACTTC. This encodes CASSLRLAGIETQYF.

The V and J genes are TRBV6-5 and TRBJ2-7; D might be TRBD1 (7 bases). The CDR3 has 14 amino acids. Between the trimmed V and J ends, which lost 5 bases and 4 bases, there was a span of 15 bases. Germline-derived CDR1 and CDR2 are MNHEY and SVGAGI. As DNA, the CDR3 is TGTGCCAGCAGTCGTCGACAGGGAGGTTACGAGCAGTACTTC. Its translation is CASSRRQGGYEQYF.

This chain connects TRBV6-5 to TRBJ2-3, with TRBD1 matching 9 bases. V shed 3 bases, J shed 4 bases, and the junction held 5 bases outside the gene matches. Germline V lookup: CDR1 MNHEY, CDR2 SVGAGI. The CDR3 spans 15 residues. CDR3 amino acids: CASSYPGQGPDTQYF. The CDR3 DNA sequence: TGTGCCAGCAGTTATCCGGGACAGGGCCCAGATACGCAGTATTTT.

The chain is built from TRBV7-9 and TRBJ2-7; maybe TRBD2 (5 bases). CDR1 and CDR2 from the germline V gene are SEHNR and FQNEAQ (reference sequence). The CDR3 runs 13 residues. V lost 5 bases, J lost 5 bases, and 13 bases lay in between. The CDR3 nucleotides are TGTGCCAGCAGCACCCCGGGGTATCACGAGCAGTACTTC. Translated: CASSTPGYHEQYF.

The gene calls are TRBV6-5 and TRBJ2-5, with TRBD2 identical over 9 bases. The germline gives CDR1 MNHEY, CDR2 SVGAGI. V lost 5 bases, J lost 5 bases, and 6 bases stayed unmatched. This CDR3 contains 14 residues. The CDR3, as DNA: TGTGCCAGCAGTAGATTACTAGCGGGCGAGACCCAGTACTTC. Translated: CASSRLLAGETQYF.

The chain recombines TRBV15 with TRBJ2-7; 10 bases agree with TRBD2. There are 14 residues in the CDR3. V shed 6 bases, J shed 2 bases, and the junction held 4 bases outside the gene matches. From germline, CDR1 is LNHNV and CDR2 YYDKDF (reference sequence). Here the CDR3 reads CATSLAGGTYEQYF. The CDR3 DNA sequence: TGTGCCACCAGTTTAGCGGGAGGTACCTACGAGCAGTACTTC.

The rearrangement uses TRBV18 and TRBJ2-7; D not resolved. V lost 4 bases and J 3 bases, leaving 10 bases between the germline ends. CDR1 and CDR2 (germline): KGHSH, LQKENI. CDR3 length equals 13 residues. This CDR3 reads CASSRLELYEQYF. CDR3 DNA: TGTGCCAGCTCACGTTTAGAGCTCTACGAGCAGTACTTC. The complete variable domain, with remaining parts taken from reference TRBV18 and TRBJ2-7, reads NAGVMQNPRHLVRRRGQEARLRCSPMKGHSHVYWYRQLPEEGLKFMVYLQKENIIDESGMPKERFSAEFPKEGPSILRIQQVVRGDSAAYFCASSRLELYEQYFGPGTRLTVT.

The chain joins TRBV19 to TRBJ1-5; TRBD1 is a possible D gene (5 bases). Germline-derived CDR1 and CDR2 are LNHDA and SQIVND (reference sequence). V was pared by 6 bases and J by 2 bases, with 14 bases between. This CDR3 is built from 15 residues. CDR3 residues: CASRFQGGGNQPQHF. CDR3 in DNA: TGTGCCAGTAGATTCCAGGGAGGCGGCAATCAGCCCCAGCATTTT.

The chain's CDR3 is CASRGSHTEAFF. In DNA form, the CDR3 reads TGTGCCAGCAGAGGGAGCCACACTGAAGCTTTCTTT. The chain uses TRBV6-5 and TRBJ1-1; D is unclear. Germline CDR1 reads MNHEY; CDR2 reads SVGAGI. The CDR3 extends over 12 amino acids. The germline V and J ends were trimmed by 6 bases and 3 bases, with 8 bases remaining between them.

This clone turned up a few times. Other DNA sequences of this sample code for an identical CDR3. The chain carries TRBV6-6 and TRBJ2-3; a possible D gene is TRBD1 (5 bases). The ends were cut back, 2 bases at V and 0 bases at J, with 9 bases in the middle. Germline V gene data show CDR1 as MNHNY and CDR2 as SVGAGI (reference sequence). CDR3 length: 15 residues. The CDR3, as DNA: TGTGCCAGCAGTTACGGCAGGGCTAGCACAGATACGCAGTATTTT. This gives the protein CASSYGRASTDTQYF.

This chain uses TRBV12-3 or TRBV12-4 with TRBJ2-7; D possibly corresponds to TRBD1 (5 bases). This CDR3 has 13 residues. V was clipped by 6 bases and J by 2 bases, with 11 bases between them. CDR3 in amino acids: CASRRAGPYEQYF. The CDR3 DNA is TGTGCCAGCAGGCGTGCAGGGCCCTACGAGCAGTACTTC.

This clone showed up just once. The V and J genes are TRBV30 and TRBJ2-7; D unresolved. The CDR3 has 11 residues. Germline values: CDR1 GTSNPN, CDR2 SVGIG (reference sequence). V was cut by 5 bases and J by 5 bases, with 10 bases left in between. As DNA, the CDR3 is TGTGCCTGGTCGGAGTTTAACGAGCAGTACTTC. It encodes CAWSEFNEQYF.